The rows below give T cell receptor beta chains drawn from one sample of a study of T cell changes during pregnancy in multiple sclerosis. Assay used: immunoSEQ multiplex PCR; TCRdb lists only in-frame clones, some missing. The sample includes tens of thousands of clones, 85% of them seen just once. The sample consisted of CD8+ T cells from peripheral blood mononuclear cells, taken before pregnancy. All receptors derive from a female donor with multiple sclerosis, enrolled in a pregnancy study. The CDR3 runs from the conserved cysteine through the conserved F or W. Clone size, where shown, is once, few, many, or a class for clones that have expanded.

v_call clone_size cdr3_aa
TRBV27 NA CASSPGTASSYNEQFF
TRBV7-6 NA CASSLARRGSPYEQYF
TRBV19 NA CASSMMGVDEQFF
TRBV5-5 NA CASIPWGVGLWEQFF
TRBV10-2 NA CASSETSGPETQYF
TRBV7-9 NA CASSGGGRETVHEQYF
TRBV10-3 NA CAIKEQGALWDTIYF
TRBV19 few CASSRAEPYEQYF
TRBV14 NA CASSHTELAGEVTYEQYF
TRBV4-2 NA CASSQEGRSPSWEGRKDTQYF
TRBV7-3 NA CASSLTWDRPNNEQFF
TRBV4-1 NA CASSQLADEQFF
TRBV11-2 NA CASSLFRGHEQYF
TRBV9 NA CASSVDRGASEQYF
TRBV4-1 NA CASSQRGQLETQYF
TRBV27 NA CASSLTSGRASDTQYF
TRBV15 NA CATSVGGVFSEAFF
TRBV2 medium-sized CATAPDAGRNQPQHF
TRBV27 few CASSLQQGWHEQFF
TRBV6-5 NA CASSLNRAGWGTQYF
TRBV4-1 once CASSQDRHSSGNTIYF
TRBV19 NA CASLLRVNTGELFF
TRBV4-3 NA CASSQGLVAGGETQYF
TRBV7-9 NA CASSFADTEAFF
TRBV7-9 NA CASSLTGVGGNTIYF
TRBV9 NA CASSVMEGSIFYEQYF
TRBV15 NA CATSVTTAGVSYNEQFF
TRBV27 NA CASRQGSNQPQHF
TRBV7-9 once CASSLYRTLYNEQFF
TRBV7-9 NA CASSAGTPDNEQFF
TRBV28 NA CASSPSRDRDNEQFF
TRBV28 NA CASRSLSTQYF
TRBV7-9 NA CASRPGQDEAFF
TRBV7-9 NA CASSSSGSQDTQYF
TRBV5-1 NA CASSSGLAAYNEQFF
TRBV4-1 NA CASSLSQGGVGQPQHF
TRBV27 NA CASSWGLLNTGELFF
TRBV30 NA CAWTRTGFQETQYF
TRBV28 NA CASRQYGDIPYEQYF
TRBV29-1 NA CSVVLAGAADTQYF
TRBV6-1 NA CASSEAPSWGRAYNEQFF
TRBV7-2 NA CASSRYSGQGEETQYF
TRBV7-9 NA CASSLIRDTQYF
TRBV5-1 NA CASSALLAGGAEQFF
TRBV29-1 medium-sized CSVEDSDSYEQYF
TRBV28 NA CASRDGSHQKDTQYF